The 16 T cell receptor beta chains listed next were all sequenced from one sample in a study of T cell responses to AZD1222 COVID-19 vaccine. Some clones are missing from TCRdb's copy, which holds only in-frame ones; the method was immunoSEQ multiplex PCR. The sample lists about 90,000 clones, around nine tenths occurring once. The sample was peripheral blood, taken on day 0 of MenACWY control vaccination. These TCRs come from an adult in good health.

This chain uses TRBV6-5 with TRBJ2-3, with D maybe TRBD2 (6 bases). Per the germline V gene, CDR1 is MNHEY and CDR2 is SVGAGI. This CDR3 has 13 residues. Trimming stripped 6 bases from V and 8 bases from J, with 15 bases between. CDR3 residues: CASRDTTSATQYF. CDR3 nucleotide sequence: TGTGCCAGCAGGGACACGACTAGTGCTACGCAGTATTTT.

This clone has just one count. V usage is TRBV6-2 or TRBV6-3 and J usage is TRBJ2-5, with 14 bases identical to TRBD2. The V and J ends lost 5 bases and 1 base, in that order; junction bases with no gene match: 6. Germline values: CDR1 MNHEY, CDR2 SVGEGT. This CDR3 is 17 amino acids long. The CDR3 nucleotides are TGTGCCAGCAGTGGACTAGCGGGGGGTACTCCCCAAGAGACCCAGTACTTC. This encodes CASSGLAGGTPQETQYF.

The genes are TRBV19 and TRBJ1-2; TRBD1 matches at 7 bases. CDR1 and CDR2 (germline): LNHDA, SQIVND (reference sequence). The trim removed 4 bases at V and 3 bases at J, leaving 8 bases unmatched. There are 15 residues in the CDR3. The CDR3 sequence: CASSTPGGGDYGYTF. The CDR3 DNA is TGTGCCAGTAGTACCCCCGGAGGGGGCGACTATGGCTACACCTTC. The full variable domain, with the rest looked up from reference TRBV19 and TRBJ1-2, is DGGITQSPKYLFRKEGQNVTLSCEQNLNHDAMYWYRQDPGQGLRLIYYSQIVNDFQKGDIAEGYSVSREKKESFPLTVTSAQKNPTAFYLCASSTPGGGDYGYTFGSGTRLTVV.

This chain uses TRBV19 with TRBJ2-3, with D possibly TRBD1 on 5 matching bases. Germline CDR1 LNHDA, CDR2 SQIVND (reference sequence). V was pared by 7 bases and J by 6 bases, with 17 bases between. CDR3 length equals 14 residues. The CDR3 nucleotides are TGTGCCAGTACAGGCAGGGCGGACGGGGATACGCAGTATTTT. This translates into CASTGRADGDTQYF.

This CDR3 is CASSVNTGELFF. The CDR3 DNA is TGTGCCAGCAGCGTAAACACCGGGGAGCTGTTTTTT. This chain connects TRBV9 to TRBJ2-2; no firm D call. Germline CDR1 SGDLS, CDR2 YYNGEE. The CDR3 has 12 amino acids. V lost 1 base to trimming and J lost 2 bases, with 0 bases between them.

V usage is TRBV10-3 and J usage is TRBJ2-5; D is perhaps TRBD2 (5 bases). Trimming cost V 3 bases and J 7 bases, with 15 bases left between them. Germline V CDR1 and CDR2: ENHRY, SYGVKD. This CDR3 has 14 residues. CDR3 DNA: TGTGCCATCAGTGATGGTGTAACGGCGGGGACCCAGTACTTC. This gives the protein CAISDGVTAGTQYF.

The rearrangement joins TRBV19 to TRBJ2-1; D possibly matches TRBD1 or TRBD2 (5 bases each). The CDR3 has 13 residues. The ends were cut back, 8 bases at V and 4 bases at J, with 12 bases in the middle. CDR1 LNHDA and CDR2 SQIVND come from the germline V gene (reference sequence). CDR3: CASGRGAYNEQFF. The CDR3 bases are TGTGCCAGTGGGAGAGGGGCGTACAATGAGCAGTTCTTC.

The chain employs TRBV6-5 and TRBJ2-7, with TRBD1 matching over 7 bases. V shed 0 bases and J 3 bases; nucleotides not matched to a gene: 2. The CDR3 has 14 amino acids. CDR1 and CDR2 from the germline V gene are MNHEY and SVGAGI. The CDR3 spells CASSYSGTDYEQYF. The CDR3 bases are TGTGCCAGCAGTTACTCAGGGACAGACTACGAGCAGTACTTC.

This chain joins TRBV3-1 (or the pseudogene TRBV3-2) and TRBJ1-5, with 12 bases lining up with TRBD1. Germline CDR1 and CDR2: LGHDT and YNNKEL (reference sequence). Unmatched junction bases numbered 8, after V lost 4 bases and J lost 4 bases. This CDR3 region has 17 residues. This chain's CDR3 is CASSRGTGGGANQPQHF. CDR3 nucleotide sequence: TGTGCCAGCAGCCGAGGGACAGGGGGCGGCGCGAATCAGCCCCAGCATTTT.

This chain uses TRBV6-5 with TRBJ1-5; TRBD1 agrees at 7 bases. The CDR3 covers 14 residues. V shed 6 bases, J shed 2 bases, and the junction held 4 bases outside the gene matches. In germline, CDR1 is MNHEY, CDR2 SVGAGI. The CDR3 region has the DNA TGTGCCAGCAGCCCCGGGACAGGCAATCAGCCCCAGCATTTT. Translating gives CASSPGTGNQPQHF.

The V call is TRBV7-9, the J call TRBJ1-1; 7 nucleotides align to TRBD1. The V and J ends lost 5 bases and 5 bases, in that order; junction bases with no gene match: 5. Germline-derived CDR1 and CDR2 are SEHNR and FQNEAQ (reference sequence). The CDR3 covers 13 residues. In DNA form, the CDR3 reads TGTGCCAGCAGCCCTCCAGGGGGGACTGAAGCTTTCTTT. Protein sequence: CASSPPGGTEAFF.

This clone came up a few times. V is TRBV5-1 and J is TRBJ1-1; a possible D gene is TRBD1 (5 bases). The germline V and J ends were trimmed by 2 bases and 4 bases, with 9 bases remaining between them. This CDR3 comprises 13 residues. CDR1 and CDR2 (germline): SGHRS, YFSETQ. The DNA for the CDR3 is TGCGCCAGCAGCTTACAGGTCGTCACTGAAGCTTTCTTT. As protein: CASSLQVVTEAFF. The full variable domain, completed using reference TRBV5-1 and TRBJ1-1, is KAGVTQTPRYLIKTRGQQVTLSCSPISGHRSVSWYQQTPGQGLQFLFEYFSETQRNKGNFPGRFSGRQFSNSRSEMNVSTLELGDSALYLCASSLQVVTEAFFGQGTRLTVV.

The gene calls are TRBV7-9 and TRBJ1-6; tentative D call: TRBD1 (5 bases). Germline loops: CDR1 SEHNR, CDR2 FQNEAQ (reference sequence). With 1 base removed from V and 10 bases from J, the gap between germline ends came to 11 bases. The length of the CDR3 is 14 residues. In nucleotides, the CDR3 is TGTGCCAGCAGCTTAGGGGGGTTGACCTCACCCCTCCACTTT. Residues: CASSLGGLTSPLHF.

The V gene is TRBV7-9, the J gene TRBJ2-1, with D tentatively TRBD2 (5 bases). With 3 bases removed from V and 3 bases from J, the gap between germline ends came to 9 bases. CDR1 is SEHNR and CDR2 is FQNEAQ in the germline V gene (reference sequence). CDR3 length equals 14 residues. CDR3 nucleotide sequence: TGTGCCAGCAGCTTTTACGCGGGCTACAATGAGCAGTTCTTC. The encoded protein is CASSFYAGYNEQFF. Complete variable domain (other parts from reference TRBV7-9 and TRBJ2-1): DTGVSQNPRHKITKRGQNVTFRCDPISEHNRLYWYRQTLGQGPEFLTYFQNEAQLEKSRLLSDRFSAERPKGSFSTLEIQRTEQGDSAMYLCASSFYAGYNEQFFGPGTRLTVL.

CDR3 protein: CASSLSEMGATNEKLFF. The CDR3 DNA sequence: TGTGCCAGCAGTTTAAGTGAAATGGGCGCAACTAATGAAAAACTGTTTTTT. V usage is TRBV28 and J usage is TRBJ1-4; D gene ambiguous. The CDR3 consists of 17 residues. V was shortened by 2 bases and J by 0 bases, with 13 bases between the two germline ends. Per germline, CDR1 MDHEN and CDR2 SYDVKM.

The J gene is TRBJ1-2, the V gene TRBV19; D is unresolved. Trimming took 3 bases from V and 6 from J, leaving 11 bases between them. Germline V gives CDR1 LNHDA, CDR2 SQIVND (reference sequence). The CDR3 is 13 amino acids. The CDR3 is CASSMEIGDGYTF. In DNA, the CDR3 is TGTGCCAGTAGTATGGAAATTGGGGATGGCTACACCTTC.